Below are 25 T cell receptor beta chains sequenced from a single sample in a study of patients and donors after allogeneic stem cell transplantation. One entry per CDR3 protein results from TCRdb running MiXCR on the RT-PCR reads. The sample lists about 160,000 distinct CDR3 sequences, 24% seen once, with about 24% in the top ten. Sequencing was performed on blood, either unsorted or a sorted T cell fraction (not recorded which). The receptors were sampled from a human donor who was either an allogeneic HSCT recipient or a stem cell or donor lymphocyte infusion donor (not recorded which). It is not recorded whose cells these are; they may come from a transplant donor.

V usage is TRBV20-1 and J usage is TRBJ1-5; 7 nucleotides match TRBD1. The germline CDR1 and CDR2 sequences are DFQATT and SNEGSKA (reference sequence). With V trimmed by 2 bases and J by 7 bases, 8 bases remained unmatched. CDR3 length: 14 amino acids. The CDR3 reads CSARPTGVRQPQHF. DNA for the CDR3: TGCAGTGCTAGACCTACAGGGGTTCGGCAGCCCCAGCATTTT.

This clonotype appeared a few times. The J gene is TRBJ1-3, the V gene TRBV20-1; 7 nucleotides line up with TRBD1. The ends lost 3 bases at V and 0 bases at J; junction bases unmatched: 2. Germline V gene data show CDR1 as DFQATT and CDR2 as SNEGSKA (reference sequence). The CDR3 runs to 14 residues. The CDR3 nucleotides are TGCAGTGCTAGGGGACAGAGCTCTGGAAACACCATATATTTT. It specifies CSARGQSSGNTIYF.

Ten or more counts support this clonotype. The CDR3 DNA sequence: TGCGCCAGCAGCTTGGACTACGAGCAGTACTTC. Protein sequence: CASSLDYEQYF. The chain uses TRBV5-1 and TRBJ2-7; D ambiguous. This CDR3 contains 11 residues. Germline CDR1 reads SGHRS; CDR2 reads YFSETQ. Trimming left V 0 bases short and J 3 bases short, with 1 base between.

The chain recombines TRBV5-1 with TRBJ1-4; D is unclear. CDR1 is SGHRS, CDR2 YFSETQ, per germline. The V and J ends lost 6 bases and 0 bases respectively, with 12 bases between them. The CDR3 sequence is 15 residues long. The CDR3 loop is CASTLLGSTNEKLFF. CDR3 coding DNA: TGCGCCAGCACCCTGCTCGGCTCAACTAATGAAAAACTGTTTTTT.

This clonotype was picked up a small number of times. The genes are TRBV6-6 and TRBJ2-5; TRBD2 agrees at 8 bases. J was trimmed by 0 bases and V by 6 bases; bases with no gene match: 12. Germline V gene sequence: CDR1 MNHNY, CDR2 SVGAGI (reference sequence). This CDR3 spans 17 amino acids. CDR3 in amino acids: CASSSRPGLGNQETQYF. DNA for the CDR3: TGTGCCAGCAGCAGTAGACCGGGACTAGGAAACCAAGAGACCCAGTACTTC.

This clonotype has more than one count but fewer than ten. This chain connects TRBV4-3 to TRBJ1-2; the D is unclear. This CDR3 has 16 residues. The germline gives CDR1 LGHNA, CDR2 YSLEER. With 1 base removed from V and 1 base from J, the gap between germline ends came to 13 bases. CDR3 residues: CASSQVADPFNYGYTF. The CDR3 region has the DNA TGCGCCAGCAGCCAAGTCGCTGACCCGTTTAACTATGGCTACACCTTC.

The CDR3 is CASWSNEKLFF. CDR3 nucleotide sequence: TGTGCCAGCTGGTCTAATGAAAAACTGTTTTTT. The genes are TRBV25-1 and TRBJ1-4; D ambiguous. Germline-derived CDR1 and CDR2 are MGHDK and SYGVNS. Trimming stripped 8 bases from V and 3 bases from J, with 4 bases between. The CDR3 loop spans 11 amino acids.

V is TRBV25-1 and J is TRBJ2-7, with 8 bases aligning to TRBD1. Trimming removed 7 bases from V and 5 bases from J; junction bases left unmatched: 10. This CDR3 spans 14 amino acids. Germline CDR1 MGHDK, CDR2 SYGVNS. The CDR3 protein is CASNTGQGYHEQYF. For the CDR3, the DNA is TGTGCCAGCAACACCGGACAGGGTTACCACGAGCAGTACTTC.

This clonotype was detected ten times or more. CDR3 residues: CASSLSGYNEQFF. In DNA form, the CDR3 reads TGTGCCAGCAGCTTATCCGGTTACAATGAGCAGTTCTTC. This sequence joins TRBV7-9 and TRBJ2-1; D not certain. Trimming cost V 2 bases and J 4 bases, with 6 bases left between them. The CDR3 covers 13 residues. Germline V gene lookup returns CDR1 SEHNR and CDR2 FQNEAQ (reference sequence).

This clonotype has only a few counts. This rearrangement joins TRBV27 to TRBJ1-2, with D possibly matching TRBD1 (5 bases). CDR3 length: 14 amino acids. Germline V gives CDR1 MNHEY, CDR2 SMNVEV (reference sequence). V was pared by 2 bases and J by 8 bases, with 15 bases between. CDR3 DNA sequence: TGTGCCAGCAGTTTAGGGGGACCCGCTGGAGGCTACACCTTC. Translated, it gives CASSLGGPAGGYTF.

J is TRBJ2-4 and V is TRBV29-1; 11 bases line up with TRBD2. After removal of 2 bases from V and 1 base from J, the junction contained 7 bases not matched to a gene. The CDR3 runs to 17 residues. Germline CDR1 and CDR2: SQVTM and ANQGSEA. The CDR3 bases are TGCAGCGTTGAACTAGCGGGAGGAGTCCTGGCCAAAAACATTCAGTACTTC. Protein: CSVELAGGVLAKNIQYF.

This clonotype was counted a few times. The chain is built from TRBV20-1 and TRBJ2-1; 8 bases line up with TRBD1. The CDR3 runs 14 residues. Germline V CDR1 and CDR2: DFQATT, SNEGSKA (reference sequence). J was trimmed by 6 bases and V by 4 bases; bases with no gene match: 8. The CDR3 bases are TGCAGTGCTAAACGGACAGGGTTCCCCAATGAGCAGTTCTTC. Its protein product is CSAKRTGFPNEQFF.

This clonotype was seen more than once but under ten times. The J gene is TRBJ1-4, the V gene TRBV10-3, with D unresolved. V gave up 4 bases and J gave up 17 bases, with 8 bases separating them. The CDR3 is 9 amino acids. CDR1 is ENHRY, CDR2 SYGVKD, per germline. CDR3 nucleotides: TGTGCCATCAGTGTTCGAGGTTTTTTT. Protein: CAISVRGFF.

This rearrangement joins TRBV30 to TRBJ2-7; D uncertain. The V gene lost 0 bases and the J gene lost 0 bases, with 6 bases spanning the gap. The germline V gene has CDR1 GTSNPN and CDR2 SVGIG (reference sequence). The CDR3 is 13 amino acids. DNA of the CDR3: TGTGCCTGGAGTGTGGCTTCCTCCTACGAGCAGTACTTC. Translating it yields CAWSVASSYEQYF. Together with reference TRBV30 and TRBJ2-7, the CDR3 gives the full variable domain: SQTIHQWPATLVQPVGSPLSLECTVEGTSNPNLYWYRQAAGRGLQLLFYSVGIGQISSEVPQNLSASRPQDRQFILSSKKLLLSDSGFYLCAWSVASSYEQYFGPGTRLTVT.

This clonotype appeared once. The chain employs TRBV5-6 and TRBJ2-1, with D maybe TRBD2 (5 bases). The CDR3 runs 16 residues. Per germline, CDR1 SGHDT and CDR2 YYEEEE. The germline V and J ends were trimmed by 2 bases and 5 bases, with 17 bases remaining between them. CDR3: CASSLSTLAWNNEQFF. The CDR3 coding sequence is TGTGCCAGCAGCTTAAGTACATTAGCGTGGAACAATGAGCAGTTCTTC.

This clonotype was seen more than once but under ten times. The V call is TRBV12-3 or TRBV12-4, the J call TRBJ2-3; D unresolved. The CDR3 loop spans 13 amino acids. V was shortened by 6 bases and J by 2 bases, with 9 bases between the two germline ends. For the CDR3, the DNA is TGTGCCAGCAGCTCCCCCAACACAGATACGCAGTATTTT. It codes for CASSSPNTDTQYF.

This chain uses TRBV13 with TRBJ2-1; TRBD2 matches at 9 bases. Germline CDR1 and CDR2: PRHDT and FYEKMQ (reference sequence). The V gene end was trimmed by 5 bases and the J gene end by 1 base; junction bases not matched to a gene: 18. CDR3 size: 20 residues. CDR3 DNA: TGTGCCAGCAGCCCCATTCTCCTAGCGGGGCCACTAGGTTCCTACAATGAGCAGTTCTTC. It specifies CASSPILLAGPLGSYNEQFF.

This clonotype came up many times. The chain carries TRBV20-1 and TRBJ1-2; D remains ambiguous. Germline V gene sequence: CDR1 DFQATT, CDR2 SNEGSKA (reference sequence). CDR3 size: 13 residues. Trimming stripped 1 base from V and 4 bases from J, with 10 bases between. The DNA for the CDR3 is TGCAGTGCTAGAGTTGGGAGGAGCTATGGCTACACCTTC. Amino acid sequence: CSARVGRSYGYTF.

This clonotype was seen at least ten times. The V and J genes are TRBV7-9 and TRBJ1-5; a weak D match, TRBD1 (6 bases). Germline V CDR1 and CDR2: SEHNR, FQNEAQ (reference sequence). This CDR3 comprises 13 residues. Trimming shortened V by 8 bases and J by 3 bases, and 11 bases separated the two germline ends. DNA for the CDR3: TGTGCCAGCGGTAAGGGGGACAATCAGCCCCAGCATTTT. This translates into CASGKGDNQPQHF.

This clonotype was seen only a few times. The chain recombines TRBV20-1 with TRBJ2-3; 7 bases align to TRBD2. Germline CDR1 DFQATT, CDR2 SNEGSKA (reference sequence). V lost 3 bases to trimming and J lost 4 bases; unmatched junction nucleotides: 7. CDR3 length: 14 residues. DNA for the CDR3: TGCAGTGCTAGTTTGGCGGGAGTACCAGATACGCAGTATTTT. It specifies CSASLAGVPDTQYF.

Many counts were recorded for this clonotype. The CDR3 spells CASSLIAGEGQPQHF. The CDR3 region has the DNA TGTGCCAGCAGTCTCATCGCGGGGGAAGGTCAGCCCCAGCATTTT. The chain combines TRBV6-5 with TRBJ1-5; D is perhaps TRBD1 (5 bases). Germline-derived CDR1 and CDR2 are MNHEY and SVGAGI. The CDR3 length is 15 residues. V dropped 5 bases and J dropped 6 bases, with 17 bases sitting between them.

This clonotype appeared a few times. J is TRBJ1-1 and V is TRBV5-1; perhaps TRBD1 as D (5 bases). Germline V gives CDR1 SGHRS, CDR2 YFSETQ. The CDR3 extends over 14 amino acids. V lost 0 bases, J lost 3 bases, and 9 bases lay in between. The CDR3 sequence is CASSLGLGDTEAFF. The CDR3 nucleotides are TGCGCCAGCAGCTTGGGGTTAGGGGACACTGAAGCTTTCTTT.

This chain links TRBV11-2 with TRBJ2-5, with TRBD2 identical over 11 bases. Per the germline V gene, CDR1 is SGHAT and CDR2 is FQNNGV. The length of the CDR3 is 17 residues. Trimming took 4 bases from V and 0 from J; bases not matched to a gene: 7. The CDR3 bases are TGTGCCAGCAGCTACTCGACTAGCGGGGTGTACCAAGAGACCCAGTACTTC. Amino acids: CASSYSTSGVYQETQYF. Variable domain in full (rest from reference TRBV11-2 and TRBJ2-5): EAGVAQSPRYKIIEKRQSVAFWCNPISGHATLYWYQQILGQGPKLLIQFQNNGVVDDSQLPKDRFSAERLKGVDSTLKIQPAKLEDSAVYLCASSYSTSGVYQETQYFGPGTRLLVL.

The chain links TRBV18 to TRBJ1-5; no clear D gene. The CDR3 sequence is 12 residues long. CDR1 and CDR2 (germline): KGHSH, LQKENI. Between the trimmed V and J ends, which lost 6 bases and 4 bases, there was a span of 7 bases. CDR3 protein: CASSLPNQPQHF. In DNA form, the CDR3 reads TGTGCCAGCTCGCTACCTAATCAGCCCCAGCATTTT. The full variable domain, in which reference TRBV18 and TRBJ1-5 provide the parts outside the CDR3, is NAGVMQNPRHLVRRRGQEARLRCSPMKGHSHVYWYRQLPEEGLKFMVYLQKENIIDESGMPKERFSAEFPKEGPSILRIQQVVRGDSAAYFCASSLPNQPQHFGDGTRLSIL.

A few counts support this clonotype. This sequence joins TRBV5-1 and TRBJ2-2, with TRBD1 identical over 9 bases. Germline V CDR1 and CDR2: SGHRS, YFSETQ. The CDR3 loop spans 16 amino acids. The V gene end was trimmed by 3 bases and the J gene end by 2 bases; junction bases not matched to a gene: 5. The CDR3 sequence is CASSSGQGYNTGELFF. The CDR3 DNA reads TGCGCCAGCAGCTCGGGACAGGGTTACAACACCGGGGAGCTGTTTTTT.